A selection of T cell receptor beta chains follows, all from one sample in a study of T cells after posttransplantation cyclophosphamide. Libraries were prepared by immunoSEQ multiplex PCR; TCRdb keeps only in-frame clonotypes and omits some of them. The specimen has 7,500 to 8,000 clones, none found just once. The sequences come from PBMCs, collected after allogeneic stem cell transplant with posttransplant cyclophosphamide. The receptors here all came from a male patient in his late teens or twenties who received an allogeneic stem cell transplant from an unrelated donor, was CMV-positive, and had acute and chronic GVHD. These T cells may partly come from the graft donor. Each CDR3 is given with its conserved first and last residue. Each record gives: CDR3 protein, CDR3 DNA, clone size, D gene, J gene, V gene. A D gene is named only where the DNA matches it firmly. Clone size is given for some rows only: seen once, a few or many times, or a class if the clone is expanded.

CDR3 protein: CASSSAGGISTDTQYF; CDR3 DNA: TGTGCCAGCAGCTCAGCGGGGGGGATTAGCACAGATACGCAGTATTTT; clone size: many; D gene: TRBD2; J gene: TRBJ2-3; V gene: TRBV7-9
CDR3 protein: CASSRRGGENTEAFF; CDR3 DNA: TGTGCCAGCAGCCGCCGCGGGGGTGAGAACACTGAAGCTTTCTTT; clone size: many; D gene: -; J gene: TRBJ1-1; V gene: TRBV6-5
CDR3 protein: CASRGDTANYGYTF; CDR3 DNA: TGTGCCAGCAGGGGGGACACCGCTAACTATGGCTACACCTTC; clone size: few; D gene: -; J gene: TRBJ1-2; V gene: TRBV6-5
CDR3 protein: CARGETDEQFF; CDR3 DNA: TGTGCCCGGGGAGAAACGGATGAGCAGTTCTTC; clone size: many; D gene: -; J gene: TRBJ2-1; V gene: TRBV30
CDR3 protein: CASSPYPDGYTF; CDR3 DNA: TGTGCCAGCAGCCCTTACCCAGATGGCTACACCTTC; clone size: many; D gene: -; J gene: TRBJ1-2; V gene: TRBV5-6
CDR3 protein: CASSDGYSGQFF; CDR3 DNA: TGTGCCAGCAGCGACGGGTATTCGGGGCAGTTCTTC; clone size: many; D gene: -; J gene: TRBJ2-1; V gene: TRBV11-2
CDR3 protein: CASSTGAIPTTEAFF; CDR3 DNA: TGTGCCAGCAGTACAGGGGCGATACCGACCACTGAAGCTTTCTTT; clone size: -; D gene: TRBD1; J gene: TRBJ1-1; V gene: TRBV28
CDR3 protein: CASSFSGTIIGNTIYF; CDR3 DNA: TGTGCCAGCAGCTTTTCAGGAACGATTATTGGAAACACCATATATTTT; clone size: many; D gene: -; J gene: TRBJ1-3; V gene: TRBV7-2
CDR3 protein: CASSFWTSGGYNEQFF; CDR3 DNA: TGTGCCAGCAGCTTTTGGACTAGCGGGGGGTACAATGAGCAGTTCTTC; clone size: many; D gene: TRBD2; J gene: TRBJ2-1; V gene: TRBV7-8
CDR3 protein: CASSSRTGGLDTEAFF; CDR3 DNA: TGTGCCAGCAGCAGTCGGACAGGTGGCTTGGACACTGAAGCTTTCTTT; clone size: many; D gene: TRBD1; J gene: TRBJ1-1; V gene: TRBV11-2
CDR3 protein: CASTATGYADTQYF; CDR3 DNA: TGTGCCAGCACCGCGACAGGGTATGCAGATACGCAGTATTTT; clone size: many; D gene: TRBD1; J gene: TRBJ2-3; V gene: TRBV28
CDR3 protein: CASSKTSGNEQYF; CDR3 DNA: TGTGCCAGCAGTAAGACGAGCGGTAACGAGCAGTACTTC; clone size: many; D gene: -; J gene: TRBJ2-7; V gene: TRBV6-1
CDR3 protein: CASSTQGADYGYTF; CDR3 DNA: TGTGCCAGCAGCACTCAGGGGGCAGACTATGGCTACACCTTC; clone size: many; D gene: TRBD1; J gene: TRBJ1-2; V gene: TRBV7-9
CDR3 protein: CASSFPGLDGYTF; CDR3 DNA: TGTGCCAGCAGTTTTCCAGGCCTTGATGGCTACACCTTC; clone size: many; D gene: -; J gene: TRBJ1-2; V gene: TRBV28
CDR3 protein: CASSFSGTGYGYTF; CDR3 DNA: TGCGCCAGCAGCTTCTCTGGGACAGGCTATGGCTACACCTTC; clone size: many; D gene: TRBD1; J gene: TRBJ1-2; V gene: TRBV5-1
CDR3 protein: CASSLFGPGAEAFF; CDR3 DNA: TGTGCCAGCAGCTTATTCGGGCCCGGGGCTGAAGCTTTCTTT; clone size: many; D gene: -; J gene: TRBJ1-1; V gene: TRBV7-2
CDR3 protein: CASSLYSQPTNEKLFF; CDR3 DNA: TGTGCCAGCAGTTTATACAGCCAACCAACTAATGAAAAACTGTTTTTT; clone size: many; D gene: -; J gene: TRBJ1-4; V gene: TRBV27
CDR3 protein: CASSSQGSNQPQHF; CDR3 DNA: TGTGCCAGTAGTTCACAGGGGAGCAATCAGCCCCAGCATTTT; clone size: medium-sized; D gene: TRBD1; J gene: TRBJ1-5; V gene: TRBV19
CDR3 protein: CASSSGLRGGNTIYF; CDR3 DNA: TGTGCCAGCAGCTCCGGGCTCCGCGGGGGAAACACCATATATTTT; clone size: medium-sized; D gene: -; J gene: TRBJ1-3; V gene: TRBV7-9
CDR3 protein: CASRSTGVGGELFF; CDR3 DNA: TGTGCCAGCAGATCGACAGGGGTTGGCGGGGAGCTGTTTTTT; clone size: many; D gene: TRBD1; J gene: TRBJ2-2; V gene: TRBV6-6
CDR3 protein: CASSRKVGRLDTQYF; CDR3 DNA: TGTGCCAGCAGCCGCAAGGTGGGGCGGCTAGATACGCAGTATTTT; clone size: large; D gene: -; J gene: TRBJ2-3; V gene: TRBV27
CDR3 protein: CASSYPGQSSTGELFF; CDR3 DNA: TGTGCCAGCAGCTACCCGGGTCAATCAAGCACCGGGGAGCTGTTTTTT; clone size: medium-sized; D gene: -; J gene: TRBJ2-2; V gene: TRBV5-4
CDR3 protein: CATSRDRDRGFYGYTF; CDR3 DNA: TGTGCCACCAGCAGAGATCGAGACAGGGGATTCTATGGCTACACCTTC; clone size: many; D gene: TRBD1; J gene: TRBJ1-2; V gene: TRBV15